The 9 T cell receptor beta chains below all came from one sample that was sequenced in a study of human T cells and chemical hapten exposure. TCRdb processed the RACE reads anew with MiXCR; each CDR3 protein has one entry. The table records 70,000 to 95,000 distinct CDR3 sequences, 8.5% to 9.5% of them present only once. Time point denoted: healthy volunteer bleed at 6 weeks. Unfractionated whole blood was the source of the extracted total RNA. The sequencing input was whole blood. Source of these receptors: a female donor in good health. Some clones in this sample may be carry-over from other donors' samples.

This clonotype was seen more than once but under ten times. The V gene is TRBV3-1, the J gene TRBJ1-2; D possibly corresponds to TRBD1 (6 bases). Germline CDR1 reads LGHDT; CDR2 reads YNNKEL (reference sequence). V lost 1 base and J lost 1, with 10 bases in between. The CDR3 is made up of 15 amino acids. CDR3 residues: CASSQAGQRNYGYTF. Written as DNA, the CDR3 is TGTGCCAGCAGCCAAGCCGGACAGCGTAACTATGGCTACACCTTC.

This clonotype was found many times. This rearrangement joins TRBV3-1 to TRBJ2-3; D is perhaps TRBD2 (7 bases). This CDR3 spans 16 amino acids. Trimming removed 0 bases at V and 4 bases at J, with 14 bases between. Germline V CDR1 and CDR2: LGHDT, YNNKEL (reference sequence). CDR3 region: CASSQEGGPWPDTQYF. CDR3 in DNA: TGTGCCAGCAGCCAAGAGGGGGGGCCATGGCCAGATACGCAGTATTTT.

As concerns this clonotype: This may stem from a read error, because a much larger clone lies one nucleotide away. This rearrangement joins TRBV4-2 to TRBJ2-3; 10 nucleotides agree with TRBD2. Germline V gives CDR1 LGHNA, CDR2 YNFKEQ. The CDR3 sequence is 19 residues long. The CDR3 protein is CASSQSGGGYKLSIDTQYF. The CDR3 nucleotides read TGTGCCAGCAGCCAAAGCGGGGGGGGCTACAAACTAAGCATAGATACGCAGTATTTT.

This rearrangement joins TRBV29-1 to TRBJ1-1, with no clear D. CDR3 length: 17 amino acids. The V end lost 3 bases, the J end lost 1 base, and 21 bases lay between the germline ends. CDR1 is SQVTM and CDR2 is ANQGSEA in the germline V gene. The CDR3 DNA reads TGCAGCGTTGATGGGCAATGTGTGAGGGTGGAGAACACTGAAGCTTTCTTT. Amino acid sequence: CSVDGQCVRVENTEAFF.

There are a few counts of this clonotype. The chain joins TRBV5-8 to TRBJ2-5; 7 positions match TRBD1. The CDR3 length is 14 residues. Trimming took 6 bases from V and 1 from J; bases not matched to a gene: 6. CDR1 and CDR2 from the germline V gene are SGHTS and YDEGEE. CDR3 nucleotide sequence: TGTGCCAGCAACTCACAGGGGACCCAAGAGACCCAGTACTTC. It encodes CASNSQGTQETQYF.

The V gene is TRBV28, the J gene TRBJ1-4; D not resolved. Trimming took 6 bases from V and 5 from J, leaving 19 bases between them. Per germline, CDR1 MDHEN and CDR2 SYDVKM. This CDR3 contains 16 residues. In nucleotides, the CDR3 is TGTGCCAGCAGCCATACCGGTGAGGCGGCAAATGAAAAACTGTTTTTT. It encodes CASSHTGEAANEKLFF.

This clonotype has more than one count but fewer than ten. This CDR3 is CATSRVTGGTEKLFF. The CDR3 nucleotides read TGTGCCACCAGCAGAGTGACAGGGGGCACTGAAAAACTGTTTTTT. The genes are TRBV15 and TRBJ1-4; 10 nucleotides line up with TRBD1. CDR1 LNHNV and CDR2 YYDKDF come from the germline V gene (reference sequence). This CDR3 spans 15 amino acids. The trim removed 1 base at V and 7 bases at J, leaving 3 bases unmatched.

This clonotype occurred a few times. The chain joins TRBV10-3 to TRBJ1-2; D call uncertain. This CDR3 contains 13 residues. Per the germline V gene, CDR1 is ENHRY and CDR2 is SYGVKD. V dropped 3 bases and J dropped 4 bases, with 9 bases sitting between them. This CDR3 is CAISDGKLYGYTF. CDR3 nucleotides: TGTGCCATCAGTGATGGGAAGCTCTATGGCTACACCTTC.

This clonotype was picked up many times. The CDR3 sequence is CASHFRTVGRSSYNEQFF. The CDR3 DNA reads as TGTGCCAGCCATTTTAGGACGGTAGGGAGGAGCTCCTACAATGAGCAGTTCTTC. The rearrangement links TRBV28 to TRBJ2-1, with a possible D match to TRBD2 (6 bases). CDR1 MDHEN and CDR2 SYDVKM come from the germline V gene. This CDR3 has 18 amino acids. The V and J ends lost 8 bases and 0 bases respectively, with 23 bases between them. The full variable domain, rest sourced from reference TRBV28 and TRBJ2-1, is DVKVTQSSRYLVKRTGEKVFLECVQDMDHENMFWYRQDPGLGLRLIYFSYDVKMKEKGDIPEGYSVSREKKERFSLILESASTNQTSMYLCASHFRTVGRSSYNEQFFGPGTRLTVL.